Listed below are T cell receptor beta chains from one sample, sequenced in a study of blood T cell repertoires in COVID-19. Clones were read by immunoSEQ multiplex PCR, and TCRdb kept only the in-frame ones, dropping some. The data contain around 19,000 clones, 85% to 90% of them singletons. Source material: peripheral blood. Receptor source: a human donor in a cohort sampled during active COVID-19. The conserved cysteine and the conserved F or W are not part of the CDR3 here. Part of the rows lack a size; the others show once, few, many or a class for expanded clones.

V gene,clone size,CDR3 protein
TRBV30,-,ACRFERDFIYGYT
TRBV13,-,ASSLTTRETQY
TRBV5-1,-,ASSPRTSGIYNEQF
TRBV30,-,ASGQGNTEAF
TRBV3-1/TRBV3-2,-,ASSSRVSGANVLT
TRBV24-1,-,ATSDSGGGFPDGYT
TRBV7-8,once,ASSLGPPGSYGYT
TRBV19,-,ASAPGQGSGYT
TRBV27,-,ASSFGLAQDTQY
TRBV15,-,ATSILAGDNNEQF
TRBV30,once,AWAMTSGNNNEQF
TRBV29-1,-,SVEGTGPQEKLF
TRBV6-1,-,ASSEARGSGPYEQY
TRBV11-3,-,ASSLDGTSSSGELF
TRBV18,-,ASSPPVGAPANTEAF
TRBV30,-,AWSGGGQPQH
TRBV28,-,ASSFGDVGSYNEQF
TRBV27,-,ASVRLAGGLGTGELF
TRBV11-3,-,ASSSLTHSGGNTGELF
TRBV19,-,ASSPRQGMAKNIQY
TRBV10-1,-,ASSESPYQETQY
TRBV3-1/TRBV3-2,-,ASSQSGLAHTGELF
TRBV7-3,-,ASSLNGHNTEAF
TRBV25-1,-,ASSEGQGFNEQF
TRBV28,-,ASSTTGSSYNEQF
TRBV19,-,ASSMGQSNQPQH
TRBV5-6,-,ASSLAGGAETQY
TRBV5-6,few,ASSLQGHQPQH
TRBV18,-,ASSDRISGNTIY
TRBV28,-,ASSSGTGGRGYT
TRBV11-2,-,ASSGGAQGVDEQY
TRBV7-2,-,ASSLGRGTRPQH
TRBV5-4,-,ASSLEVQGTYEQY
TRBV6-5,-,ASSYRSSYEQY
TRBV7-2,medium-sized,ASRPALAGYRDEQF
TRBV28,-,ASSLAGPDQPQH
TRBV18,-,ASSDAAGFYEQY
TRBV11-2,once,ASSLQGAYQETQY
TRBV6-5,-,ASSYSSQGFYEQY
TRBV5-6,-,ASTPLGQQMIGYT
TRBV28,-,ASSRRLAGGPADTQY
TRBV11-2,-,ASSSTSVGEQY
TRBV5-1,once,ASSFGTEGNTIY
TRBV13,-,ASSRGAGASGEQY
TRBV28,-,ASSPAGPQETQY